This TCR beta chain stems from a study of OX40 agonist ivuxolimab in advanced cancers. Study context: The group had a mean age of around 60 years, ranged from 23 to 79, and was 80% to 90% male. Partial responses were achieved by three patients: one hepatocellular carcinoma, two cutaneous melanoma. Notes on the study in general: CD4+ and CD8+ blood T cells expanded clonally by week 6 at 0.1 to 3.0 mg/kg. CD8+ T cells (on average) carried more expanded clones than CD4+ T cells.

Points on this clone: Its antigen is currently unknown.

Here immunoSEQ multiplex PCR was the method, and the copy in TCRdb shows in-frame clones only, minus some. The repertoire has roughly 15,000 clones, about 91% of them found once; the top ten carry over 7%. In germline, CDR1 is MNHEY, CDR2 SMNVEV (reference sequence). V shed 2 bases, J shed 10 bases, and the junction held 10 bases outside the gene matches. The CDR3 spans 16 residues. The sequenced sample was CD4+ or CD8+ T cells sorted from blood, obtained in a trial of the OX40 agonist ivuxolimab. The chain is built from TRBV27 and TRBJ1-6, with 8 bases fitting TRBD1. This receptor was identified in an adult with an advanced solid tumor such as melanoma, head and neck, liver or kidney cancer. The CDR3 region has the DNA TGTGCCAGCAGTTTAACTCGGACAGGGAGGTACTCACCCCTCCACTTT. Amino acids: CASSLTRTGRYSPLHF.